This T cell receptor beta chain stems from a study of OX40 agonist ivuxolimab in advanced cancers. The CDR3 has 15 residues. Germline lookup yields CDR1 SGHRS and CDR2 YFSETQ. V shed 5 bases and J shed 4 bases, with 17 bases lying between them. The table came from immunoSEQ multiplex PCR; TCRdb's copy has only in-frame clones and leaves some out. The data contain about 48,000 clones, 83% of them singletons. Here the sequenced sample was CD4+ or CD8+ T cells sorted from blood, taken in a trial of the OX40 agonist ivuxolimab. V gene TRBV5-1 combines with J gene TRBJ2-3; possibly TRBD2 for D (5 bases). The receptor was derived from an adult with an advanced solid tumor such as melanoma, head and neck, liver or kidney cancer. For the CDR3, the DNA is TGCGCCAGCAGGGGTAGAGGGCTGGGATCAGATACGCAGTATTTT. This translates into CASRGRGLGSDTQYF. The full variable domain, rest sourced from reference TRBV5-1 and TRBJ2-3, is KAGVTQTPRYLIKTRGQQVTLSCSPISGHRSVSWYQQTPGQGLQFLFEYFSETQRNKGNFPGRFSGRQFSNSRSEMNVSTLELGDSALYLCASRGRGLGSDTQYFGPGTRLTVL.